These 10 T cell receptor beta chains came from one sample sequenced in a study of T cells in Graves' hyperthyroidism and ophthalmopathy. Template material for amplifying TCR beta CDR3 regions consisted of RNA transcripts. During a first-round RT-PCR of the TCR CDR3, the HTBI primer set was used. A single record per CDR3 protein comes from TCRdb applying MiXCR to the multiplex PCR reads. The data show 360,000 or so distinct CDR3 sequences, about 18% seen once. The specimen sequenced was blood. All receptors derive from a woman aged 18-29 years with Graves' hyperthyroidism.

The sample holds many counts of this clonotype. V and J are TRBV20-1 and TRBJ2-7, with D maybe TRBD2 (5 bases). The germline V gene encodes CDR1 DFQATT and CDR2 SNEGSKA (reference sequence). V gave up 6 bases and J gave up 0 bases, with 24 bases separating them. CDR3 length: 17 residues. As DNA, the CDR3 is TGCAGTGCCCTACACCGCAAATTGGACGGGAACTCCTACGAGCAGTACTTC. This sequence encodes CSALHRKLDGNSYEQYF.

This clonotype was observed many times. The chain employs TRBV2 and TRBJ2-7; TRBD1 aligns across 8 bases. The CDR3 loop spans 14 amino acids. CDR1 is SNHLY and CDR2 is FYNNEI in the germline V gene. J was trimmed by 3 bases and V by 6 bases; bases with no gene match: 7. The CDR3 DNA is TGTGCCAGCAGGGCGGGACAGGAGGGCTACGAGCAGTACTTC. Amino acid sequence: CASRAGQEGYEQYF.

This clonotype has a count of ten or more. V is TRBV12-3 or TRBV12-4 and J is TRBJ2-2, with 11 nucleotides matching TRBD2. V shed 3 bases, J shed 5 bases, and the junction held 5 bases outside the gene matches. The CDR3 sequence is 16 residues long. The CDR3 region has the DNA TGTGCCAGCAGTTTGTTAGCGGGGGGGCCTACCGGGGAGCTGTTTTTT. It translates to CASSLLAGGPTGELFF.

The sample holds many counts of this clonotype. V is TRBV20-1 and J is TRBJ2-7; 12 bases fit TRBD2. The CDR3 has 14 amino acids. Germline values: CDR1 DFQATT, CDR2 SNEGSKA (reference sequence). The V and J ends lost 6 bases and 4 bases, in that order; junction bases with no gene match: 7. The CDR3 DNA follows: TGCAGTGCCCTCGGACTAGCGGGGTTTTACGAGCAGTACTTC. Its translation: CSALGLAGFYEQYF.

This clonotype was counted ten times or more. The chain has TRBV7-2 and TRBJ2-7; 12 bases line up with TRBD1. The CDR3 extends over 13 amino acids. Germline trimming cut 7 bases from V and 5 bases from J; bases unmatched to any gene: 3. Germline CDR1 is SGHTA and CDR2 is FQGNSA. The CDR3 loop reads CASTRDRGHEQYF. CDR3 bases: TGTGCCAGCACACGGGACAGGGGGCACGAGCAGTACTTC.

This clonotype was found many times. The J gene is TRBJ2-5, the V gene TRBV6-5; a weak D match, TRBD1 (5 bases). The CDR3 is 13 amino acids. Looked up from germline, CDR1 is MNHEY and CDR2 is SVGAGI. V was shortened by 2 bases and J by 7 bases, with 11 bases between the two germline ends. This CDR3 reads CASSYGARGTQYF. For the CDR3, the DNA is TGTGCCAGCAGTTACGGGGCCCGAGGGACCCAGTACTTC.

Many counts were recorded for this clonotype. CDR3 amino acids: CASRTATGASNQPQHF. CDR3 sequence (DNA): TGCGCCAGCAGGACGGCGACAGGGGCAAGCAATCAGCCCCAGCATTTT. The V call is TRBV4-1, the J call TRBJ1-5; 8 positions match TRBD1. With V trimmed by 6 bases and J by 1 base, 8 bases remained unmatched. The CDR3 runs 16 residues. The germline V gene encodes CDR1 MGHRA and CDR2 YSYEKL.

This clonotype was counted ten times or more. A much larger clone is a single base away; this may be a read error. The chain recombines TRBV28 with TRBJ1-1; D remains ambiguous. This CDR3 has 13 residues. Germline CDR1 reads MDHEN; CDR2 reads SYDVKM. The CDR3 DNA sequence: TGTGCCAGCAGTTTGGGCACCGTACTTGAAGCTTGCTTT. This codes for CASSLGTVLEACF.

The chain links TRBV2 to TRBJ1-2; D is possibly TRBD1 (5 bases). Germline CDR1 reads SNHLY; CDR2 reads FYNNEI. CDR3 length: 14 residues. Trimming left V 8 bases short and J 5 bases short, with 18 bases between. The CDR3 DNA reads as TGTGCCAGCCGGGTGGGGATGGGGGATTATGGCTACACCTTC. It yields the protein CASRVGMGDYGYTF.

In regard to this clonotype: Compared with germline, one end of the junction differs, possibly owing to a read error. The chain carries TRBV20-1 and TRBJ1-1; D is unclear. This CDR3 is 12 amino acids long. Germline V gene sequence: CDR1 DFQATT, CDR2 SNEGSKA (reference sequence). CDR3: CSGANDRTEAFF. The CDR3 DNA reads TGTAGTGGAGCTAACGACCGCACTGAAGCTTTCTTT.